The entry that follows covers one T cell receptor beta chain sequence. The time point here: cycle 4 day 1 (C4D1), after five to seven weeks of nivolumab. Each patient's relapse followed autologous stem cell transplantation, and brentuximab vedotin exposure varied. Isolated CD8+ T cells were derived from thawed PBMCs through magnetic negative selection. Complete response, partial response or progressive disease constituted the best response categories observed. These data come from a study of PD-1 blockade in classical Hodgkin lymphoma. CDR1 and CDR2 from the germline V gene are MDHEN and SYDVKM. With 4 bases clipped from V and 6 bases from J, the junction kept 5 bases outside the gene matches. The CDR3 extends over 15 amino acids. Clones were sequenced by immunoSEQ multiplex PCR, and TCRdb holds only the in-frame ones, with some missing. This sample has fewer than 4,500 clones; around 70% occur once, and the top ten carry about 35%.

The material was CD8+ T cells from blood, obtained before the fourth cycle of nivolumab. The clonotype originates from a human donor with classical Hodgkin lymphoma. The V gene is TRBV28, the J gene TRBJ2-2; 10 positions match TRBD2. The CDR3 bases are TGTGCCAGCAGTTATAAGCGGGGGGGCGCCGGGGAGCTGTTTTTT. Translating it yields CASSYKRGGAGELFF.